This T cell receptor (beta chain) originates from a study of cytomegalovirus exposure and HLA in healthy donors listed by TCRdb under 2017. With respect to the entire study: In an earlier analysis of under 750 of the donors, about 260 Gb of sequence data and 95 million to 130 million unique TCR beta sequences from some 170 million T cells were reported. About 310 gigabases of sequencing data and approximately 85 million unique TCR sequences were included in an early release covering 550 to 800 HLA-typed donors. The genetic ancestry cluster associated with self-reported Caucasian donors included 80% to 90% of the 300 to 450 genotyped donors. The aim of the study was to test whether cataloging public T cell receptors could identify signatures of past pathogen exposure. Using immunosequencing, the study profiled T cell repertoires from approximately 700 subjects and related those repertoires to cytomegalovirus serostatus. Along with the approximately 700-subject first cohort, a separate validation cohort of over a hundred different subjects was used. To predict cytomegalovirus infection status, the study brought together high-throughput TCR immunosequencing, statistical association of individual TCRs with disease status, and machine learning. A later analysis re-analyzed previously published TCR beta repertoires from about 730 donors and added high-resolution HLA genotyping to study TCR occurrence patterns. In the later analysis, no new phenotypic data were used to find candidate immune exposures; instead, reliance was placed on TCR beta sequences and their occurrence across donors. An earlier analysis of roughly 580 of the donors used high-throughput TCR beta sequencing to judge whether each TCR beta V gene segment behaved as functional or pseudogenic. Donor age, sex, ethnicity and CMV serostatus were compiled alongside the repertoire data. Genome-wide SNP genotypes for about 60% of the 666 donors were used in a later genetic analysis, which treated that subset as a discovery cohort. Every discovery cohort repertoire had been produced on one sequencing platform. Class I and class II HLA loci were covered by the typing at four-digit resolution. Typing coverage differed by locus: A, B, C, DRB1 and DQB1 were typed in roughly 629-630 donors, DQA1 in 500 to 550, DPA1 in approximately 600, and DPB1 in 450 to 480. Because of strong linkage in the cohort, four to six DR-DQ haplotypes were treated as single units for association and clustering. Among under 450 genotyped donors of the cohort, an average of about 240,000 unique TCR beta nucleotide sequences were sequenced per donor, roughly 18% of them non-productive.

CDR3 length: 15 amino acids, cysteine to phenylalanine. Just CDR3 DNA is preserved here, 45 bases in frame from base 1. Per the germline V gene, SGHDT is the CDR1 and YYEEEE is the CDR2. V loses 0 bases at its end and J loses 7 bases; junction bases beyond the gene matches: 7. Beyond this particular receptor, the publication reports: A cluster of highly shared sequence variants was judged likely to be a technical artifact of the sequencing pipeline. At a false discovery rate of 0.05, a later analysis linked roughly 17,000 TCR beta sequences to specific HLA alleles. A later genetic analysis associated a missense DCLRE1C variant with V-gene and J-gene trimming of TCR beta chains, and an independent cohort replicated the association. Some IMGT-functional V segments, including TRBV6-2 and TRBV6-3, could not be distinguished by the 87-base-pair reads and were therefore excluded. When HLA alleles, especially DR and DQ, strongly co-occurred, attributing TCR associations to individual alleles was difficult. The cohort was sequenced for TCR beta chains only, and without alpha or paired-chain data the features that could be detected were limited. In vitro tests confirmed that a few of the cytomegalovirus-associated TCR beta chains recognize cytomegalovirus antigens. Correlated functional status among segregating V segments might be attributable to linkage disequilibrium, but an unknown experimental factor could not be ruled out. In a later analysis, HLA-associated TCR beta chains were found to be more clonally expanded and to have lower generation probabilities than equally common non-associated chains. In an earlier analysis of approximately 590 of the donors, most TCR beta V segments appeared in productive rearrangements about 90% or about 30% of the time, broadly matching IMGT annotations. A later genetic analysis reported fewer N-insertions in productive TCRs among donors in an Asian-associated ancestry cluster than the roughly 700-donor mean. Across donors, most TCR sequences were observed very rarely, whereas some public TCRs were present in many individuals. In the study, around 160 TCR beta chains were listed as associated with cytomegalovirus. Sequencing depth was assumed to be roughly uniform across donors in the presence/absence analyses, though that assumption may not hold. Because counts were too low, roughly 16 rarely observed V segments, including chromosome 9 orphons, were excluded from the earlier analysis of several hundred of the donors. In a later analysis, the rate of TCR association differed among HLA loci, with DRB1 alleles having the most associated TCRs and HLA-C alleles having the fewest. The only immune exposure information available for the cohort was CMV serostatus. The classifier was reported to diagnose cytomegalovirus status with high specificity and sensitivity in both the original cohort and the validation cohort. Several of the top co-occurrence clusters appeared to be linked to parvovirus B19, influenza, CMV and Epstein-Barr virus, according to a later analysis. The authors suggested that the approach could potentially be extended to other disease states and immunological phenotypes. Because some donors lacked HLA typing at each locus, the association tests relied only on the typed subset. A later analysis found that most CMV-associated TCR beta chains appeared HLA-restricted, with HLA associations seemingly driven largely by CMV exposure. A further reported finding was that TCR beta sequences accurately predicted the HLA-A and HLA-B alleles for most subjects in the first cohort.

The library was obtained by the immunoSEQ multiplex PCR assay. For the multiplex PCR, a mixture combining 60 forward primers for TCR Vbeta segments and 13 reverse primers for TCR Jbeta segments was used. The CDR3 region of rearranged TCR beta genes was amplified from genomic DNA by a multiplex PCR assay. Amplified TCR beta libraries were sequenced as 87-base-pair reads on the Illumina HiSeq System. On the authors' methods: Across the 700 or so repertoires, a later analysis counted approximately 83 million unique TCR beta chains, approximately 12 million of which were shared by at least two donors. Raw reads were error-corrected and collapsed into unique sequences by a nearest-neighbor algorithm in which closely related sequences were merged to remove PCR and sequencing errors. V, D and J gene segments were assigned by aligning CDR3 sequences to IMGT reference sequences. Each retained sequence needed at least a six-nucleotide match to both a V gene segment and a J gene segment. A rearrangement counted as productive if the CDR3 had no stop codons and remained in frame with V and J, and every other rearrangement counted as non-productive. CDR3 was defined according to IMGT convention as the region running from the second conserved V-encoded cysteine to the conserved J-encoded phenylalanine. In an earlier analysis of 587 of the donors, sequences lacking an unambiguous match to a single V gene segment were excluded. An earlier analysis of just under 600 of the donors called V segments functional above 56.7% productive rearrangements and segregating when the between-donor standard deviation exceeded 5%. A statistical classification framework was built for diagnosing cytomegalovirus status from the catalog of TCR beta chain sequences. V and J gene assignment, in a later analysis, came from comparing TCR nucleotide sequences with IMGT/GENE-DB human TR gene sequences. A later analysis assigned CDR3 sequences and most-parsimonious VDJ recombination scenarios with the TCRdist pipeline. In a later analysis, each TCR beta chain was defined by its CDR3 amino acid sequence together with its V-gene family, and reads lacking a unique V-gene family were excluded. In a later analysis, several hundred highly shared, low-generation-probability nucleotide sequences were removed to address suspected cross-contamination and a sequencing artifact. In a later analysis, a clonal expansion index for each public chain was calculated from normalized within-repertoire ranks of inferred template counts. Generation probabilities in a later analysis came from a VDJ recombination model fitted to out-of-frame rearrangements, and those results were checked against IGoR. In a later analysis, hypergeometric tests were used to score TCR-TCR, TCR-HLA and TCR-CMV co-occurrence, with a repertoire-size bias correction applied to TCR pairs. To estimate false discovery rates, a later analysis permuted the HLA or CMV assignments 20 times. In a later analysis, co-occurring TCRs were grouped using DBSCAN, and TCRdist sequence similarity was added for clustering within HLA-allele-positive subsets. For co-occurrence clustering, repertoires with fewer than 30,000 or more than 120,000 public chains were excluded, along with roughly 5 repertoires with anomalous nucleotide sharing. Drawn from immuneACCESS, this table holds only the in-frame rearrangements with V and J called that TCRdb kept. Clones are partly lost; checked studies trace under half to an unresolved V gene and leave the rest unexplained. For V, J and clone size, that table is used; D and trimming come from the DNA. In this sample the table shows tens of thousands of clones, approximately 66% of which occur a single time. The ten largest clonotypes hold roughly 18% of the sample.

In total, around 600 healthy bone marrow donors made up the cohort. All cohort members were sampled while nominally healthy, although unrecorded immune exposures were likely present. The donor was CMV seropositive and was included in the group of approximately 310 seropositive cohort members. Each donor provided a peripheral blood sample, and peripheral blood mononuclear cells were used for TCR beta sequencing. The Qiagen DNeasy Blood Extraction Kit was used to extract genomic DNA from the blood cell samples. To note about this clone: No antigen is known for it. Base qualities were left out, and no much larger clone turns up one base away.

The sequencing input was PBMCs. The receptor's source is a man in his fifties in good health and CMV-seropositive. The rearrangement joined TRBV5-6 to TRBJ2-1; the central 7 bases match TRBD1. CDR3 sequence: CASSLVVGTANEQFF. In nucleotides, the sequence is TGTGCCAGCAGCTTGGTAGTCGGGACAGCGAATGAGCAGTTCTTC.